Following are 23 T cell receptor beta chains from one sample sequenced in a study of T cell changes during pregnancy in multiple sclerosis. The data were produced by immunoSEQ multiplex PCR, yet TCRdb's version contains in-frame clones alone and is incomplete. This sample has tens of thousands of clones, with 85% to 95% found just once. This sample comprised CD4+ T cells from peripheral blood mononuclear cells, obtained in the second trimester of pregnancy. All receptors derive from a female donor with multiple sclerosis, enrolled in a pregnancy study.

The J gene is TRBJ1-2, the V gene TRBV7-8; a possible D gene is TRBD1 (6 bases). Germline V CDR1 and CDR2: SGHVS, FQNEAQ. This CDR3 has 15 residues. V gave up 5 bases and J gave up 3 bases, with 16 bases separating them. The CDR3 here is CASSPRDTLYYGYTF. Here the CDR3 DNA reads TGTGCCAGCAGCCCCCGGGACACCTTATACTATGGCTACACCTTC.

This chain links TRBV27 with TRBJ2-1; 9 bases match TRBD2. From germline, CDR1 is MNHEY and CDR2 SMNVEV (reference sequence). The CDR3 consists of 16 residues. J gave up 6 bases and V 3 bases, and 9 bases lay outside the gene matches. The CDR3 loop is CASSFGLAMHGNEQFF. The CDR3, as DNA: TGTGCCAGCAGTTTCGGACTAGCGATGCATGGCAATGAGCAGTTCTTC.

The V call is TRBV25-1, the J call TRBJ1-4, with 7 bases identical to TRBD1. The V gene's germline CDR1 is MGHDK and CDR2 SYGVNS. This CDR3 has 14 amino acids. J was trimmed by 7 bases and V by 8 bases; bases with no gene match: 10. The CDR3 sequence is CASVRTGASEKLFF. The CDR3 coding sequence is TGTGCCAGCGTTAGGACAGGAGCTAGTGAAAAACTGTTTTTT.

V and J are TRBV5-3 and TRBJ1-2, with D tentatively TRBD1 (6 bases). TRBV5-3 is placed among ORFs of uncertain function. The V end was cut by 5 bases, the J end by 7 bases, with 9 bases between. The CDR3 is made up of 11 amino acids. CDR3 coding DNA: TGTGCCAGAAGGGACAGCCTTGGCTACACCTTC. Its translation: CARRDSLGYTF.

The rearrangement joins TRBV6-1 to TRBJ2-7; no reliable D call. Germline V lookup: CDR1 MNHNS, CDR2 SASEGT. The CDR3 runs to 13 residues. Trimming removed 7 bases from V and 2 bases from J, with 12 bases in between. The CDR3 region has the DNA TGTGCCAGCAATGGTGACACAACCTACGAGCAGTACTTC. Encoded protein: CASNGDTTYEQYF.

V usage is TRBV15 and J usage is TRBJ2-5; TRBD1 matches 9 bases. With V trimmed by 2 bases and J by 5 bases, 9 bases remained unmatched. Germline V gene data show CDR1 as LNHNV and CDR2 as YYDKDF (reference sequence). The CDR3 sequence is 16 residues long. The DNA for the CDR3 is TGTGCCACCAGCAGACACTCACAGGGGGCCGGGGAGACCCAGTACTTC. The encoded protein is CATSRHSQGAGETQYF. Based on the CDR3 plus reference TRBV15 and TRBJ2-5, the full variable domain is DAMVIQNPRYQVTQFGKPVTLSCSQTLNHNVMYWYQQKSSQAPKLLFHYYDKDFNNEADTPDNFQSRRPNTSFCFLDIRSPGLGDTAMYLCATSRHSQGAGETQYFGPGTRLLVL.

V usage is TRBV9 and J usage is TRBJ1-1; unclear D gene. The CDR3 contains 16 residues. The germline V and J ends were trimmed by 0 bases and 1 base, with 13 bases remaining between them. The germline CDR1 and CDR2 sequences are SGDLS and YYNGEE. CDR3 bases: TGTGCCAGCAGCGTAGATCGGGGAGGGAGGAACACTGAAGCTTTCTTT. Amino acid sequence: CASSVDRGGRNTEAFF.

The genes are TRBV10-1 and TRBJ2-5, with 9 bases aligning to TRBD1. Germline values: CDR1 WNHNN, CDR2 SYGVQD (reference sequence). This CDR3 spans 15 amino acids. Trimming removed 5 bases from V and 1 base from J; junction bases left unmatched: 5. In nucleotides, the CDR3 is TGCGCCAGCAGTATGACAGGGGGTCTCCAAGAGACCCAGTACTTC. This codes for CASSMTGGLQETQYF.

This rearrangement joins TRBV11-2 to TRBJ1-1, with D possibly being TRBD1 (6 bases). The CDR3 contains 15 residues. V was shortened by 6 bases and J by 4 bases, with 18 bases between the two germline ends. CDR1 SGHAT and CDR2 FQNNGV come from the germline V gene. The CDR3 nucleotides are TGTGCCAGCAGATACAGCACACAGGGCGCCACTGAAGCTTTCTTT. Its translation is CASRYSTQGATEAFF.

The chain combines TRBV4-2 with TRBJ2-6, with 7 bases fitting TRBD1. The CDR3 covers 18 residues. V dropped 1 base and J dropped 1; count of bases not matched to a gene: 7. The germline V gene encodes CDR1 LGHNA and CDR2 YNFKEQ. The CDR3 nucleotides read TGTGCCAGCAGCCAAGTCGTGACAGGGTTATCTGGGGCCAACGTCCTGACTTTC. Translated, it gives CASSQVVTGLSGANVLTF.

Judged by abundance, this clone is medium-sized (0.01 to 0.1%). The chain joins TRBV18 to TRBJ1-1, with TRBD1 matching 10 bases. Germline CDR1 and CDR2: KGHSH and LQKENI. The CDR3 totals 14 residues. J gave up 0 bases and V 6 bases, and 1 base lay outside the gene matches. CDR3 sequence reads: CASSGQGMNTEAFF. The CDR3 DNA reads TGTGCCAGCTCGGGACAGGGGATGAACACTGAAGCTTTCTTT. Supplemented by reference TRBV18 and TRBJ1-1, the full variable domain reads NAGVMQNPRHLVRRRGQEARLRCSPMKGHSHVYWYRQLPEEGLKFMVYLQKENIIDESGMPKERFSAEFPKEGPSILRIQQVVRGDSAAYFCASSGQGMNTEAFFGQGTRLTVV.

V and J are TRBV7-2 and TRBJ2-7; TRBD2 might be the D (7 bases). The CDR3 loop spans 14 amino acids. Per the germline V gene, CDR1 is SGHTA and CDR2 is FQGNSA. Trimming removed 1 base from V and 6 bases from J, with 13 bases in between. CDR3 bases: TGTGCCAGCAGCTTAGGCGGGGGCCCCTCCGAGCAGTACTTC. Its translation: CASSLGGGPSEQYF.

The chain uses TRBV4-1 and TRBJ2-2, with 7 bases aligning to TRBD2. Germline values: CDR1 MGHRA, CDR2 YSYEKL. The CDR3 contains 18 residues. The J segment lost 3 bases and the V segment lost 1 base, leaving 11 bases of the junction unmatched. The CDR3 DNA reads TGCGCCAGCAGCCAAGGTCCCCGGCCCGCGGGAGACACCGGGGAGCTGTTTTTT. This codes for CASSQGPRPAGDTGELFF.

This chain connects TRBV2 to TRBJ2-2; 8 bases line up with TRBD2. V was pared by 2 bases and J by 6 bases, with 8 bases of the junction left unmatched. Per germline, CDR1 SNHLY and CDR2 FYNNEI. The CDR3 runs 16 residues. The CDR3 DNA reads TGTGCCAGCAGTGAATTTAGCGGGATAGGAGCCGGGGAGCTGTTTTTT. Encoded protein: CASSEFSGIGAGELFF.

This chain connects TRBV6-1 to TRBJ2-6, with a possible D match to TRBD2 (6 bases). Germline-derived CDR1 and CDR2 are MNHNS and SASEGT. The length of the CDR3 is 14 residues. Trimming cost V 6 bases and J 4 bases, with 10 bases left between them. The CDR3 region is CASREGSGANVLTF. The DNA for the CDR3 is TGTGCCAGCAGGGAGGGATCAGGGGCCAACGTCCTGACTTTC.

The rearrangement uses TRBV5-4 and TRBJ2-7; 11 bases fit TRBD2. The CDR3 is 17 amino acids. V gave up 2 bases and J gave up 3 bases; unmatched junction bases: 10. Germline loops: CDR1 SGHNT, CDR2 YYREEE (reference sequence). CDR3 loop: CASSFTSGSSGGYEQYF. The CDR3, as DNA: TGTGCCAGCAGCTTTACTAGCGGGAGTTCAGGAGGCTACGAGCAGTACTTC.

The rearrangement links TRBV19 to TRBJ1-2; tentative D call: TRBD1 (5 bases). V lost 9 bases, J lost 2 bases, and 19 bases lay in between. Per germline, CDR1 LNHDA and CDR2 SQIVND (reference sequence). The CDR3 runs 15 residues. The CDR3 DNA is TGTGCCAGCAACGGGAACGCCGGGGGAAACTATGGCTACACCTTC. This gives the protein CASNGNAGGNYGYTF.

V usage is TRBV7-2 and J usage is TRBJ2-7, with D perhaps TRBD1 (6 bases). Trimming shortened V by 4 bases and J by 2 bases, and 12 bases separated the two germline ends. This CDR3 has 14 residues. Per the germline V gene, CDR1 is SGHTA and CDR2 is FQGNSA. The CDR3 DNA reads TGTGCCAGCAGCTCGAACGGACAGACCTACGAGCAGTACTTC. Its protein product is CASSSNGQTYEQYF. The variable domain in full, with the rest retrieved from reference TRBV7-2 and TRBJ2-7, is GAGVSQSPSNKVTEKGKDVELRCDPISGHTALYWYRQSLGQGLEFLIYFQGNSAPDKSGLPSDRFSAERTGGSVSTLTIQRTQQEDSAVYLCASSSNGQTYEQYFGPGTRLTVT.

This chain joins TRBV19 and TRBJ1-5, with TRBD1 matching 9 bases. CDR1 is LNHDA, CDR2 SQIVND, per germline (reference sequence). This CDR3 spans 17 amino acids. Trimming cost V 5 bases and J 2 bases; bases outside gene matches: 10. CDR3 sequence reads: CASSGIRQGGRNQPQHF. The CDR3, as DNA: TGTGCCAGTAGTGGTATTAGACAGGGGGGCCGCAATCAGCCCCAGCATTTT.

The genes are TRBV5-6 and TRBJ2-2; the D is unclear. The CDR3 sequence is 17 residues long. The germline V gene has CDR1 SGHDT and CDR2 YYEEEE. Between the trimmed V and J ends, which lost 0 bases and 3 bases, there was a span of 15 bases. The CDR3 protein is CASSLVGAGFYTGELFF. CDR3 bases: TGTGCCAGCAGCTTGGTAGGCGCAGGATTTTACACCGGGGAGCTGTTTTTT.

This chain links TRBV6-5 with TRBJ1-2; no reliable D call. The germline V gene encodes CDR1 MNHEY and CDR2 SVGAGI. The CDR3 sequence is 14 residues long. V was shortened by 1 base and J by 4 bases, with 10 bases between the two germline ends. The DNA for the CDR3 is TGTGCCAGCAGTTACTACCTAGGCAGCTATGGCTACACCTTC. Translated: CASSYYLGSYGYTF.

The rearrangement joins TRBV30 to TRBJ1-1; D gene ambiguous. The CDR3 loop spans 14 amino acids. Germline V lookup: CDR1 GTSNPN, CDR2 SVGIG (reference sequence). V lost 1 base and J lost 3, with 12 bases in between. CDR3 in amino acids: CAWSGVAYHTEAFF. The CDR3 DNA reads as TGTGCCTGGAGTGGGGTAGCTTACCACACTGAAGCTTTCTTT. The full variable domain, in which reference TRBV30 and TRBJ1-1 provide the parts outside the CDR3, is SQTIHQWPATLVQPVGSPLSLECTVEGTSNPNLYWYRQAAGRGLQLLFYSVGIGQISSEVPQNLSASRPQDRQFILSSKKLLLSDSGFYLCAWSGVAYHTEAFFGQGTRLTVV.

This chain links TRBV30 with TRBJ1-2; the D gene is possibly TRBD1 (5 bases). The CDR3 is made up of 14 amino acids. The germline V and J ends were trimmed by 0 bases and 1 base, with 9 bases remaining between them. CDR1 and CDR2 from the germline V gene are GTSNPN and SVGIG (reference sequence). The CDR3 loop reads CAWSVQGHNYGYTF. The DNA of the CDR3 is TGTGCCTGGAGTGTACAAGGACATAACTATGGCTACACCTTC.